This T cell receptor beta chain was identified during a study of cytomegalovirus exposure and HLA in healthy donors. Findings and caveats of the study: A later analysis showed that HLA-associated TCR beta chains had undergone more clonal expansion than equally common others. In an earlier analysis, most TCR beta V segments were productive about 87% or about 30% of the time.

From germline, CDR1 is ENHRY and CDR2 SYGVKD. CDR3 length equals 17 residues. V was clipped by 4 bases and J by 3 bases; unmatched bases: 9. PCR involved 60 Vbeta and 13 Jbeta primers. TCRdb's copy holds only in-frame clones and misses some; the assay was immunoSEQ multiplex PCR. The sample lists about 94,000 clones, approximately 77% occurring once. With respect to this clone: Its specificity is not known.

The source of this sequence is a human donor in good health. The chain employs TRBV10-3 and TRBJ2-1; TRBD2 agrees at 10 bases. Input material: PBMCs. CDR3 protein: CAISVSASGGYYNEQFF. The CDR3 DNA follows: TGTGCCATCAGTGTTTCGGCTAGCGGGGGTTACTACAATGAGCAGTTCTTC.